The 2 T cell receptor beta chains listed next were all sequenced from one sample in a study of cytomegalovirus exposure and HLA in healthy donors. The PCR employed 60 Vbeta primers together with 13 Jbeta primers. The protocol was immunoSEQ multiplex PCR, while the TCRdb copy is restricted to in-frame clones and leaves out a portion. The repertoire holds under 200,000 clones, with roughly 85% as singletons. Sequencing used PBMCs. The receptors stem from a man between 45 and 60 years old in good health and CMV-seropositive.

The chain recombines TRBV7-9 with TRBJ2-7; TRBD1 matches 12 bases. The length of the CDR3 is 16 residues. J was trimmed by 6 bases and V by 1 base; bases with no gene match: 7. Germline CDR1 and CDR2: SEHNR and FQNEAQ (reference sequence). CDR3 in amino acids: CASSLDVGQGASEQYF. The CDR3 DNA reads as TGTGCCAGCAGCTTAGACGTGGGACAGGGGGCTTCCGAGCAGTACTTC.

This rearrangement joins TRBV12-5 to TRBJ2-1; D remains ambiguous. The V gene lost 2 bases and the J gene lost 8 bases, with 7 bases spanning the gap. Germline CDR1 reads LGHNT; CDR2 reads FRNRAP. This CDR3 contains 12 residues. CDR3 sequence reads: CASGLFLDEQFF. CDR3 bases: TGTGCTAGTGGTTTGTTCTTAGATGAGCAGTTCTTC.